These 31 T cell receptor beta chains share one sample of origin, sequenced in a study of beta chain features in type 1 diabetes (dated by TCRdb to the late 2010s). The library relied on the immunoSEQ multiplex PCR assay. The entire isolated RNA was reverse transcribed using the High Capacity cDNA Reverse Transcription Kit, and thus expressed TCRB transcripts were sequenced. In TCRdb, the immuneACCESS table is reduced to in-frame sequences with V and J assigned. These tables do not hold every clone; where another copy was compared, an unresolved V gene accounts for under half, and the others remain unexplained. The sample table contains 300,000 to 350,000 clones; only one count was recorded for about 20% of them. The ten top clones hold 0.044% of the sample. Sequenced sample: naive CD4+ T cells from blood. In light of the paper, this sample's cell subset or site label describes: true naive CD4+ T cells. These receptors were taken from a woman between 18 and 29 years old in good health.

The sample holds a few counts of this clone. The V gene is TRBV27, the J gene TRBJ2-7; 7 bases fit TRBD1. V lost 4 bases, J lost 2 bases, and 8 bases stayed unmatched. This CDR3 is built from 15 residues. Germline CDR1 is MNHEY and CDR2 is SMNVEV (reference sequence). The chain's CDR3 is CASSSMTGWTYEQYF. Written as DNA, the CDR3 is TGTGCCAGCAGTTCAATGACAGGGTGGACCTACGAGCAGTACTTC.

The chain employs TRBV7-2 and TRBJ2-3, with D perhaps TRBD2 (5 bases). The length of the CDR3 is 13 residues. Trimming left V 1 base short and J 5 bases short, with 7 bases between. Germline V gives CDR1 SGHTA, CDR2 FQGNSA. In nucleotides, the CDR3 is TGTGCCAGCAGCTTAGGAAGCGGAGATACGCAGTATTTT. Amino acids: CASSLGSGDTQYF.

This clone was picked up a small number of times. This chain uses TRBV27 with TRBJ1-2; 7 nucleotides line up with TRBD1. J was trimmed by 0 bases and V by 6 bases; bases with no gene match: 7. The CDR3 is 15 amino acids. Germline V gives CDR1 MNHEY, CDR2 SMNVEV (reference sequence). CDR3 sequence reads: CASSGGDSTNYGYTF. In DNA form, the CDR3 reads TGTGCCAGCAGCGGGGGGGACAGTACTAACTATGGCTACACCTTC.

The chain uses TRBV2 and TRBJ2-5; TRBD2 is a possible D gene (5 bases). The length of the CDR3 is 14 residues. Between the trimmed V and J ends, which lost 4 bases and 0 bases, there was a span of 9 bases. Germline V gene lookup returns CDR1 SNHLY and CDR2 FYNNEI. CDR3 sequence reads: CASSGPGYQETQYF. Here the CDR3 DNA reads TGTGCCAGCAGTGGGCCGGGGTACCAAGAGACCCAGTACTTC.

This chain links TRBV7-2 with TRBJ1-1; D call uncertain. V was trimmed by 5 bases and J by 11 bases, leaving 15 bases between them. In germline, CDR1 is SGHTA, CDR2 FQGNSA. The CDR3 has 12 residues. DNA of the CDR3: TGTGCCAGCAGCGGCCCGGGATCGAGGGCTTTCTTT. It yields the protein CASSGPGSRAFF.

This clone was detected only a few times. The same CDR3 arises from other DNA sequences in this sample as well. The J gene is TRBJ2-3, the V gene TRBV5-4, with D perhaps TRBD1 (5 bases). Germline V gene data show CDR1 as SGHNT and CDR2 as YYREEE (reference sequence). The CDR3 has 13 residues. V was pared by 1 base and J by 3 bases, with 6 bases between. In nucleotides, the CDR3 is TGTGCCAGCAGCTTGAAGGGGACAGATACGCAGTATTTT. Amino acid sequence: CASSLKGTDTQYF.

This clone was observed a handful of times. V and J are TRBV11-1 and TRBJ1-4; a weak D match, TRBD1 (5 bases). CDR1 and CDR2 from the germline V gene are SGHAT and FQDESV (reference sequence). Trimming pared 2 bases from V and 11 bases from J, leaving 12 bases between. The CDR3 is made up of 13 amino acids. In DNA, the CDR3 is TGTGCCAGCAGCTTACTCGACAGTTCCAAACTGTTTTTT. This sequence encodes CASSLLDSSKLFF.

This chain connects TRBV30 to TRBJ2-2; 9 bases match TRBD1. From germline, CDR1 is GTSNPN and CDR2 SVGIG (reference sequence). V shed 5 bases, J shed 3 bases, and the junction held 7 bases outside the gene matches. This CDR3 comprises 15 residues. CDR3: CAWGGQGGDTGELFF. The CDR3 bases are TGTGCCTGGGGGGGACAGGGTGGGGACACCGGGGAGCTGTTTTTT.

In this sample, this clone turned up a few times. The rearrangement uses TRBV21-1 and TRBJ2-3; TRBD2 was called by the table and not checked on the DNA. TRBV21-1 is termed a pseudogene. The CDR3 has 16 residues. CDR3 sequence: CASTPRGGAGTDTQYF. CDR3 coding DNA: TGTGCCAGCACCCCCCGTGGGGGAGCGGGAACAGATACGCAGTATTTT.

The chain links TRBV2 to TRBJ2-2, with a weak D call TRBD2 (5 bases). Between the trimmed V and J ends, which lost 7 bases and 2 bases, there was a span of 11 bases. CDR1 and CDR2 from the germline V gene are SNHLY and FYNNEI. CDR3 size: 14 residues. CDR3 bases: TGTGCCAGCATCAGGCTAGCCAACACCGGGGAGCTGTTTTTT. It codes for CASIRLANTGELFF.

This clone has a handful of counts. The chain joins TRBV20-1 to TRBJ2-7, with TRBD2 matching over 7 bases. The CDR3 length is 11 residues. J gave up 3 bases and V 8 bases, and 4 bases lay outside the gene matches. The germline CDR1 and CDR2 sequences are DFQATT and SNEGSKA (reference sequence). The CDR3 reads CSIAGDYEQYF. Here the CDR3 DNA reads TGCAGTATCGCGGGAGACTACGAGCAGTACTTC.

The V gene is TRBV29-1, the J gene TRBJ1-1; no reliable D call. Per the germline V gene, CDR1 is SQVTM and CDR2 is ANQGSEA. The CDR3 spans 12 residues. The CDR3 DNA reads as TGCACCGGTTTCGGGGAGGGCACTGAAGCTTTCTTT. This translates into CTGFGEGTEAFF.

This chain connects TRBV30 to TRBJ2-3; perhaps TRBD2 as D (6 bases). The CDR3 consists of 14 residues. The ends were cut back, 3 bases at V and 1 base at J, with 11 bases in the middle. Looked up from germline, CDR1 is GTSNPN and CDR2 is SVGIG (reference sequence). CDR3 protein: CAWRVGLGTDTQYF. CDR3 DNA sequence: TGTGCCTGGAGGGTGGGACTCGGCACAGATACGCAGTATTTT. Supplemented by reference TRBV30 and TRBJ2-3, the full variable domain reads SQTIHQWPATLVQPVGSPLSLECTVEGTSNPNLYWYRQAAGRGLQLLFYSVGIGQISSEVPQNLSASRPQDRQFILSSKKLLLSDSGFYLCAWRVGLGTDTQYFGPGTRLTVL.

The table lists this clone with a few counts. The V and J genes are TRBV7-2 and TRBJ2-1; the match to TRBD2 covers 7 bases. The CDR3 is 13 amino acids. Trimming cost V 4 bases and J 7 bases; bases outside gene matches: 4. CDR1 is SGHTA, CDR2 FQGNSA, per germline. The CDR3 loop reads CASSSGTTNEQFF. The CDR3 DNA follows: TGTGCCAGCAGCTCAGGGACTACTAATGAGCAGTTCTTC. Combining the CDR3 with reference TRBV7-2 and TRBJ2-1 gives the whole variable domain GAGVSQSPSNKVTEKGKDVELRCDPISGHTALYWYRQSLGQGLEFLIYFQGNSAPDKSGLPSDRFSAERTGGSVSTLTIQRTQQEDSAVYLCASSSGTTNEQFFGPGTRLTVL.

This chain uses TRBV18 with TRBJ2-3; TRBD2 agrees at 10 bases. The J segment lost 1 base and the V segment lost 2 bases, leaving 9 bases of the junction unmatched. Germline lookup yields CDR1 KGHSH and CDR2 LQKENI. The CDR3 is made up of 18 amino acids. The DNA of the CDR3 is TGTGCCAGCTCACCAGTAGCGGGAGGTGCGCTAGGCACAGATACGCAGTATTTT. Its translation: CASSPVAGGALGTDTQYF.

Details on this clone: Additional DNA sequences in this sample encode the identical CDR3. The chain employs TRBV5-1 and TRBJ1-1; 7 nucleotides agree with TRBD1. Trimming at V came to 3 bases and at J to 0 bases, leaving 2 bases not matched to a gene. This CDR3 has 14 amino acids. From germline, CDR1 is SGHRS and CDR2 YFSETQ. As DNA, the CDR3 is TGCGCCAGCAGCTCCGGACAGGTGAACACTGAAGCTTTCTTT. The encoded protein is CASSSGQVNTEAFF.

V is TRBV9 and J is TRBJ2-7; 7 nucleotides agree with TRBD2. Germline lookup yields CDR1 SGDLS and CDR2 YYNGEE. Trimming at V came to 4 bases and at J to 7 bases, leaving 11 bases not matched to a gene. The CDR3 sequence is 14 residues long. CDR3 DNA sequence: TGTGCCAGCAGCCGTAGCACTAGCGAACGGGAGCAGTACTTC. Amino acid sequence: CASSRSTSEREQYF. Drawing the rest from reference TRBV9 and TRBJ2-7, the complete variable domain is DSGVTQTPKHLITATGQRVTLRCSPRSGDLSVYWYQQSLDQGLQFLIQYYNGEERAKGNILERFSAQQFPDLHSELNLSSLELGDSALYFCASSRSTSEREQYFGPGTRLTVT.

Here the CDR3 DNA reads TGTGCCAGCAGACTGAGGTTCGACCGAGGGGGCTACACCTTC. Residues: CASRLRFDRGGYTF. The genes are TRBV5-4 and TRBJ1-2; D gene uncertain. The CDR3 loop spans 14 amino acids. Germline CDR1 reads SGHNT; CDR2 reads YYREEE (reference sequence). V lost 5 bases, J lost 8 bases, and 19 bases lay in between.

The CDR3 nucleotides read TGTGCCAGCAGGGGGCTCTTAGGGCAGGGTGGCTATGGCTACACCTTC. This encodes CASRGLLGQGGYGYTF. This chain links TRBV25-1 with TRBJ1-2; the D gene is possibly TRBD1 (5 bases). CDR1 is MGHDK and CDR2 is SYGVNS in the germline V gene. The V gene lost 6 bases and the J gene lost 4 bases, with 21 bases spanning the gap. This CDR3 comprises 16 residues.

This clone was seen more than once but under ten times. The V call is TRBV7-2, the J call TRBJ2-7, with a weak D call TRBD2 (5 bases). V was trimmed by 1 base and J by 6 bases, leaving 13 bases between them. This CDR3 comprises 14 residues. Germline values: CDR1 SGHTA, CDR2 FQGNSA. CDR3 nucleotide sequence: TGTGCCAGCAGCTTAGATCGGGGAAGTCGCGAGCAGTACTTC. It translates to CASSLDRGSREQYF.

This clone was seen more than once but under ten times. The chain's CDR3 is CAISEDSAEAFF. The CDR3 nucleotides read TGTGCCATCAGTGAGGACAGTGCTGAAGCTTTCTTT. This sequence joins TRBV10-3 and TRBJ1-1, with a possible D match to TRBD1 (5 bases). The CDR3 runs 12 residues. CDR1 ENHRY and CDR2 SYGVKD come from the germline V gene. The germline V and J ends were trimmed by 2 bases and 6 bases, with 7 bases remaining between them.

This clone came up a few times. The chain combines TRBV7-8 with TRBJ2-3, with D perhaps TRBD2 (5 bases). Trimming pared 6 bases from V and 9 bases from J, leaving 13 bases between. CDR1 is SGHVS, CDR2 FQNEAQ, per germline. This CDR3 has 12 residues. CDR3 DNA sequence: TGTGCCAGCAGGTACTCCGGGGAAACGCAGTATTTT. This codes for CASRYSGETQYF.

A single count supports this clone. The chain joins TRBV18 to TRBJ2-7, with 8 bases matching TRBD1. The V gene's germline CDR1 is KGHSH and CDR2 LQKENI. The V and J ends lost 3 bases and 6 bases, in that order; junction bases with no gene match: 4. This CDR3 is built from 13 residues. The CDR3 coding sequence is TGTGCCAGCTCACCTGGGACAGGCGGCGAGCAGTACTTC. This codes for CASSPGTGGEQYF.

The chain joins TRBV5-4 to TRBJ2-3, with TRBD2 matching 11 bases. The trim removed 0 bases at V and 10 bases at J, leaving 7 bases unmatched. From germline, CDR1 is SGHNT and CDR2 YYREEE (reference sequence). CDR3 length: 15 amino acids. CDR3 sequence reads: CASSLEGLAGGPQYF. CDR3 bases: TGTGCCAGCAGCTTGGAAGGCCTAGCGGGGGGCCCGCAGTATTTT.

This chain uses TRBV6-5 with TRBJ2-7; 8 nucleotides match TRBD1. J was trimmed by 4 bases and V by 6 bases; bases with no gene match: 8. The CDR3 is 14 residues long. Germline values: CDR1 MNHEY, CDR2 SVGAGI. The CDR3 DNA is TGTGCCAGCAGAGAAAGACAGGGGCTGTACGAGCAGTACTTC. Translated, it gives CASRERQGLYEQYF.

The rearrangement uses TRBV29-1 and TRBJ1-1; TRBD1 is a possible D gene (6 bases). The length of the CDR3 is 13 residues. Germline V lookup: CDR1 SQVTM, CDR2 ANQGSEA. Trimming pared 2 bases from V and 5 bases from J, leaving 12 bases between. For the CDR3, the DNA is TGCAGCGTTGAACAGGGGTTAAGGACTGAAGCTTTCTTT. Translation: CSVEQGLRTEAFF.

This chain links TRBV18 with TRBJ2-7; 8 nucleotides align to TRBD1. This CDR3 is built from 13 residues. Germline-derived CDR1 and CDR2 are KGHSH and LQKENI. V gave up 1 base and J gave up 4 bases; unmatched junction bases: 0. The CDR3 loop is CASSPRDRYEQYF. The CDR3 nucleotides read TGTGCCAGCTCACCACGGGACAGGTACGAGCAGTACTTC.

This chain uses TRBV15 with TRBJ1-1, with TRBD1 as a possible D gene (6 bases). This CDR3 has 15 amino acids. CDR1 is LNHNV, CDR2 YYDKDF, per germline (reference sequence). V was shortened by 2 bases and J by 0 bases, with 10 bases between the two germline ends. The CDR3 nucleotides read TGTGCCACCAGCAGAAGTGACAGGCTGAACACTGAAGCTTTCTTT. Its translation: CATSRSDRLNTEAFF.

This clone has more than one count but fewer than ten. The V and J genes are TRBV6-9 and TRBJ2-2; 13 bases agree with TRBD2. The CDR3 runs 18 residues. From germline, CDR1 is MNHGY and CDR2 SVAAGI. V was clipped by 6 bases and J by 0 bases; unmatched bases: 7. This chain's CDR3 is CASRTGLAGRTNTGELFF. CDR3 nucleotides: TGTGCCAGCAGGACGGGACTAGCGGGGAGGACGAACACCGGGGAGCTGTTTTTT.

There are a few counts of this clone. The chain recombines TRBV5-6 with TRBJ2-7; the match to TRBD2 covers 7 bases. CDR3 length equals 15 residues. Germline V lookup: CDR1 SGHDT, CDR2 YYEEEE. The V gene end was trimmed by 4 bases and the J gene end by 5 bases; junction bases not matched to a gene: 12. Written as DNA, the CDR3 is TGTGCCAGCAGCAGAGGGGATAGCGGGTCCCACGAGCAGTACTTC. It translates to CASSRGDSGSHEQYF.

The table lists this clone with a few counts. CDR3 in amino acids: CASSSIAGRANSPLHF. CDR3 sequence (DNA): TGTGCCAGCAGTTCCATCGCCGGGAGAGCTAATTCACCCCTCCACTTT. The genes are TRBV27 and TRBJ1-6; D gene uncertain. The CDR3 loop spans 16 amino acids. Germline CDR1 and CDR2: MNHEY and SMNVEV (reference sequence). V was shortened by 4 bases and J by 6 bases, with 16 bases between the two germline ends.